The clone carrying this T cell receptor beta chain occurred many times. This record belongs to a study of molecular identifiers for immune sequencing clone quantification. TCRdb re-called the PCR reads through MiXCR, storing one row per CDR3 protein. Among more than 450,000 distinct CDR3 sequences listed, 25% were seen once. V lost 0 bases and J lost 9; bases outside the gene matches: 12. Per the germline V gene, CDR1 is DFQATT and CDR2 is SNEGSKA (reference sequence). This CDR3 spans 15 amino acids. The material sequenced was naive CD8+ T cells from blood, with Jurkat cell RNA spiked in. Noted subset: FACS-sorted CD8+CD4-CCR7+CD45RA+ naive T cells. The source is a human donor in good health. Some libraries in this study had Jurkat cell RNA spiked in. The chain is built from TRBV20-1 and TRBJ2-7; the match to TRBD1 covers 9 bases. The CDR3 loop is CSARDLGTGPLGQYF. The DNA for the CDR3 is TGCAGTGCTAGAGATTTAGGGACAGGGCCGCTCGGGCAGTACTTC.